In its sample, the clone carrying this TCR beta chain was seen many times. Its antigen is not identified. The sample belongs to a study of read filtering for tumor transcriptome and immune sequencing. Study at large: Transcriptome libraries were built from DNase-treated RNA. Study-level findings and limits: IR-seq and RNA-seq agreed better without single-read clonotypes. The sorted CD138-negative fraction was a mixed bone marrow immune population, not purified T cells.

CDR3 length equals 18 residues. The germline V and J ends were trimmed by 0 bases and 0 bases, with 17 bases remaining between them. CDR1 and CDR2 (germline): MNHEY, SVGEGT. The library was built from roughly 400 ng RNA with molecular barcoded adaptors for alpha/delta and beta/gamma chains. TCRdb analysed the reads with MiXCR anew, one entry per CDR3 protein. The data contain some 38,000 distinct CDR3 sequences, around 11% of them singletons. The chain has TRBV6-2 or TRBV6-3 and TRBJ1-1; D perhaps matches TRBD1 (5 bases). The receptor was derived from a donor at least 40 years old with multiple myeloma. Sequenced sample: a population of CD138-negative cells sorted from bone marrow. DNA for the CDR3: TGTGCCAGCAGTTACTCCTCCCGACAGAAAACCATGAACACTGAAGCTTTCTTT. Its translation: CASSYSSRQKTMNTEAFF.